The clone carrying this T cell receptor beta chain has a count of ten or more. Its antigen is not identified. These data originate in a study of T cells in Graves' hyperthyroidism and ophthalmopathy. Broader study findings: A model of 13 V-J features distinguished ophthalmopathy from stable hyperthyroidism.

The CDR3 has 12 residues. Germline CDR1 SGHDT, CDR2 YYEEEE. With 4 bases clipped from V and 6 bases from J, the junction kept 2 bases outside the gene matches. The investigators amplified TCR beta CDR3 regions from RNA transcripts. HTBI primers were used for first-round RT-PCR of the TCR CDR3. TCRdb re-called the multiplex PCR reads with MiXCR, one entry per CDR3 protein. The sample has 300,000 to 350,000 distinct CDR3 sequences, 16% seen once; the top ten hold around a third. PBMCs came from more than 9 ml fresh peripheral blood. The rearrangement joins TRBV5-6 to TRBJ2-7; 9 bases map to TRBD1. The sequence came from a man aged 25 to 40 with Graves' hyperthyroidism. Input material: blood. In nucleotides, the CDR3 is TGTGCCAGCAGCCGGGACAGGGTCGAGCAGTACTTC. As protein: CASSRDRVEQYF.